This T cell receptor beta chain was retrieved from a study of T cells after yellow fever vaccination. Study-level background: The authors prepared low-cell-number fractions using SMART-Seq v4 Ultra Low Input.

MiXCR, run by TCRdb on the 5' RACE reads, gives a single entry per CDR3 protein. The sample records hundreds of thousands of distinct CDR3 sequences, less than 9.5% being singletons. General study findings and limits: At around 96% for CD4 and 75% to 90% for CD8, most primary-vaccination clones showed up again after the booster.

On this clonotype: Its antigen is unknown.

The CDR3 length is 17 residues. The germline V gene encodes CDR1 MNHNY and CDR2 SVGAGI (reference sequence). With 0 bases removed from V and 1 base from J, the gap between germline ends came to 15 bases. This chain links TRBV6-6 with TRBJ2-5; tentative D call: TRBD2 (7 bases). This clonotype was sampled from a man younger than 35 who received the YFV17D yellow fever vaccine. Sequenced material: CD4+ T cells sorted from PBMCs, taken 5 days after the yellow fever booster vaccination. CDR3 coding DNA: TGTGCCAGCAGTTACTCAGGGAGGGGGGGAATCCAAGAGACCCAGTACTTC. This gives the protein CASSYSGRGGIQETQYF.